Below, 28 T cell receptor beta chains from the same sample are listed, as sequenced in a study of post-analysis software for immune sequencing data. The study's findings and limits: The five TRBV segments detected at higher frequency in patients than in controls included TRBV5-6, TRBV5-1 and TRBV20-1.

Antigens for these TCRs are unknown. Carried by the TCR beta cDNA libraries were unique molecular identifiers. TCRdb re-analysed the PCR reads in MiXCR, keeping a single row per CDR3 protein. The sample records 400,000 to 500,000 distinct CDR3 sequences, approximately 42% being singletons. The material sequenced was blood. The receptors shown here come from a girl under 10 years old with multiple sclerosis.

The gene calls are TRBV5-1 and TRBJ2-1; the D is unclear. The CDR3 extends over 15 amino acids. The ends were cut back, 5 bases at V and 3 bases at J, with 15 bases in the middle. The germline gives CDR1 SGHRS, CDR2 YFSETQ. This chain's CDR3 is CASSHEPVLYNEQFF. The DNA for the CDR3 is TGCGCCAGCAGTCATGAACCAGTCCTCTACAATGAGCAGTTCTTC.

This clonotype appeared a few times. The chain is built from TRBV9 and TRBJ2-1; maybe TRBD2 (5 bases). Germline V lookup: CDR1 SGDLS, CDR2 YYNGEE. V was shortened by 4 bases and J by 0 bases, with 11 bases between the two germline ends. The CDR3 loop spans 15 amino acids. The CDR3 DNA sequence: TGTGCCAGCAGCTGGGCTACTAGCTCCTACAATGAGCAGTTCTTC. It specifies CASSWATSSYNEQFF.

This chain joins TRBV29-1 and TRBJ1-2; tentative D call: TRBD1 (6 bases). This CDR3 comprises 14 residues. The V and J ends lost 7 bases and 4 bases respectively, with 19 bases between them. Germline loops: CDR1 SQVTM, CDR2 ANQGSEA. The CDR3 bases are TGCAGCGCCACAGAGGGGGGCAACTCCTATGGCTACACCTTC. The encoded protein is CSATEGGNSYGYTF.

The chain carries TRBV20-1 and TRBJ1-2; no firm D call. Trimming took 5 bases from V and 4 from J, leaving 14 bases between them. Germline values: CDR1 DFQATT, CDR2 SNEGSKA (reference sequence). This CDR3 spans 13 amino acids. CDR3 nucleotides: TGCAGTGCTGGCGGCTCCTGGGGCTATGGCTACACCTTC. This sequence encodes CSAGGSWGYGYTF.

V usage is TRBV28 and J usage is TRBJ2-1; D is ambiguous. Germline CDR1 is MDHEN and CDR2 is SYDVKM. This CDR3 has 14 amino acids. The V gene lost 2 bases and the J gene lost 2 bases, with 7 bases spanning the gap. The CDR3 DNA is TGTGCCAGCAGTTTAGACGAGACCTACAATGAGCAGTTCTTC. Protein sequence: CASSLDETYNEQFF.

CDR3 DNA sequence: TGTGCCAGCAGTCTACCAGTCTATGGCTACACCTTC. This encodes CASSLPVYGYTF. This chain links TRBV6-2 or TRBV6-3 with TRBJ1-2, with no clear D. This CDR3 spans 12 amino acids. Germline V gives CDR1 MNHEY, CDR2 SVGEGT. Trimming cost V 5 bases and J 4 bases, with 8 bases left between them.

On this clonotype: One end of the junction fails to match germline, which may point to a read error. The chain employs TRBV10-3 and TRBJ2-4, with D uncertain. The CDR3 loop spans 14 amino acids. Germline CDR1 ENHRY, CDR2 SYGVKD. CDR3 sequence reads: CAIRESKGSGIQYF. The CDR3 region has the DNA TGTGCCATCAGGGAGTCTAAGGGATCGGGCATTCAGTACTTC.

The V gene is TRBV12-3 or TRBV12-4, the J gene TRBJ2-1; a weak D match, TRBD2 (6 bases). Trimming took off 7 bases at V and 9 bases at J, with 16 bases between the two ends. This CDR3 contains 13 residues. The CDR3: CASKDGGVGEQFF. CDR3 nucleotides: TGTGCCAGCAAAGATGGCGGGGTCGGTGAGCAGTTCTTC.

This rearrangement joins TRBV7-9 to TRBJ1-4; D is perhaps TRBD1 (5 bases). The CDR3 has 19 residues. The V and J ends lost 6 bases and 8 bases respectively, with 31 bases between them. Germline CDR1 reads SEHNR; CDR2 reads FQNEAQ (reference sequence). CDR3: CASSSGRDRRMRAREKLFF. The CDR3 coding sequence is TGTGCCAGCAGTTCGGGTCGGGACCGCCGTATGAGGGCCCGAGAAAAACTGTTTTTT.

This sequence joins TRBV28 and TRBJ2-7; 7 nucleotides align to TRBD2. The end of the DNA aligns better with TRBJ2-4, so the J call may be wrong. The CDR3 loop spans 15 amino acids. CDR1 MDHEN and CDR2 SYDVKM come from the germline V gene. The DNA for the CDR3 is TGTGCCAGCAACTTCGGGGGGACGGGGGAAAGCATTCAGTACTTC. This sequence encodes CASNFGGTGESIQYF.

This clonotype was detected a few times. CDR3 sequence (DNA): TGTGCCAGCAGTTTTTGGGATCAGCCCCAGCATTTT. Protein: CASSFWDQPQHF. V gene TRBV27 combines with J gene TRBJ1-5; D gene ambiguous. The CDR3 totals 12 residues. Germline CDR1 and CDR2: MNHEY and SMNVEV (reference sequence). V lost 3 bases to trimming and J lost 5 bases, with 5 bases between them.

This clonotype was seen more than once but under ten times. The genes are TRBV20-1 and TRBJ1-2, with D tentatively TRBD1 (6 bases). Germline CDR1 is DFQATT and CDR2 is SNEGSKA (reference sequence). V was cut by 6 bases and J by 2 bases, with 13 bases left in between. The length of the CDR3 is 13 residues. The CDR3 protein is CSAIQGTNYGYTF. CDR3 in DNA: TGCAGTGCCATACAGGGAACCAACTATGGCTACACCTTC.

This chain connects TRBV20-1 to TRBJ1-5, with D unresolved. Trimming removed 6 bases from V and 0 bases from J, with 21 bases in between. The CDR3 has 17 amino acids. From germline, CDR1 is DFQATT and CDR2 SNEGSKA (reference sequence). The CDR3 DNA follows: TGCAGTGCCGGGAAGGAGGATGGGAGTTATAGCAATCAGCCCCAGCATTTT. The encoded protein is CSAGKEDGSYSNQPQHF.

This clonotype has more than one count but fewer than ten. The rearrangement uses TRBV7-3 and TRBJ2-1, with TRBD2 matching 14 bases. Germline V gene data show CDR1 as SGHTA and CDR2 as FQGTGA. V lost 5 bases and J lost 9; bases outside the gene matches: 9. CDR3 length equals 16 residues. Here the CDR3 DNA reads TGTGCCAGCAGCCCGACAGGGACTAGCGGGGGCCGTGAGCAGTTCTTC. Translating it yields CASSPTGTSGGREQFF.

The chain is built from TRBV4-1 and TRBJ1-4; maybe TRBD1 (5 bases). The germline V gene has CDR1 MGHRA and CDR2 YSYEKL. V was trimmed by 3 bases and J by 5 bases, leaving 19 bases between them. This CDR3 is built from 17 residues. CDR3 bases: TGCGCCAGCAGCCACGAACTTCTACCCTGGGGCAATGAAAAACTGTTTTTT. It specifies CASSHELLPWGNEKLFF.

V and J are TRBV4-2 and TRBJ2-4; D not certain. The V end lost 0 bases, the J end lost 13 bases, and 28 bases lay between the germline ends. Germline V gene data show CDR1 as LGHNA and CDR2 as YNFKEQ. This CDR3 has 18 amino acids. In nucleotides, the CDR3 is TGTGCCAGCAGCCAAGATCGGGCGTATCGGGCCCACGGTGGAGAGCAGTACTTC. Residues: CASSQDRAYRAHGGEQYF.

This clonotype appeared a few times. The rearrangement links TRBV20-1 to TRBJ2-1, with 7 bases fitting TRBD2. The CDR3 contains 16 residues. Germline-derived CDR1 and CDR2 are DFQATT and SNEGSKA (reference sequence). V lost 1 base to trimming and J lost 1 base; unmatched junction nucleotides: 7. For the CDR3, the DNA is TGCAGTGCTAGAGCACTATGGGAGGGGTCCTACAATGAGCAGTTCTTC. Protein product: CSARALWEGSYNEQFF.

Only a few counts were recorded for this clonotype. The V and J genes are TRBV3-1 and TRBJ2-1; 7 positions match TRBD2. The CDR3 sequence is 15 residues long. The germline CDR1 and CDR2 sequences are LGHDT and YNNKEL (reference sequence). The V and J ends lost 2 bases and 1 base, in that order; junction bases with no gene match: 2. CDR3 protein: CASSQLGGSYNEQFF. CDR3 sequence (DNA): TGTGCCAGCAGCCAACTCGGGGGGTCCTACAATGAGCAGTTCTTC.

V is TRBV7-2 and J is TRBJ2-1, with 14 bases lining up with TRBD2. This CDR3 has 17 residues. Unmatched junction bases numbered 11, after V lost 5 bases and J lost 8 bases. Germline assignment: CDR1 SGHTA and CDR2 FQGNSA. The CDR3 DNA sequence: TGTGCCAGCAGCCCGAGGACTAGCGGGGGGACGGGGTATGAGCAGTTCTTC. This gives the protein CASSPRTSGGTGYEQFF.

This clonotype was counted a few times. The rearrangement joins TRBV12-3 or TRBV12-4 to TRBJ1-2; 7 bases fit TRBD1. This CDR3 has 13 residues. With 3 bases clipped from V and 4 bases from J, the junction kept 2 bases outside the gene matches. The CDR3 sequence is CASSFEGAYGYTF. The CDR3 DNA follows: TGTGCCAGCAGTTTTGAGGGGGCCTATGGCTACACCTTC.

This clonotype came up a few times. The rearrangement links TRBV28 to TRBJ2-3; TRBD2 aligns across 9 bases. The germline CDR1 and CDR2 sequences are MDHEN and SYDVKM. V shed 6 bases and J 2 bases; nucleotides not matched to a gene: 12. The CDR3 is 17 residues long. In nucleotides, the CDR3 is TGTGCCAGCAGCCAACCTATGGGACTAGCTTACACAGATACGCAGTATTTT. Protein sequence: CASSQPMGLAYTDTQYF.

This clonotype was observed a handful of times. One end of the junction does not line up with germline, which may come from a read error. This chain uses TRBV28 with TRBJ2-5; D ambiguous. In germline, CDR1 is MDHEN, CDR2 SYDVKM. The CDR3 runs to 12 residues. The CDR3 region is CASSSLTEAQYF. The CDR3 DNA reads TGTGCCAGCAGTTCCCTTACAGAGGCCCAGTACTTC.

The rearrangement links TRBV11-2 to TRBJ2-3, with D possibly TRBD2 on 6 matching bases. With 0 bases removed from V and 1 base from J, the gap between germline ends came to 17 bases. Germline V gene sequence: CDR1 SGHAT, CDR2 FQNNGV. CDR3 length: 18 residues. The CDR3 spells CASSLDRGYGGRTDTQYF. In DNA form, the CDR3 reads TGTGCCAGCAGCTTAGATCGGGGGTACGGAGGGCGCACAGATACGCAGTATTTT. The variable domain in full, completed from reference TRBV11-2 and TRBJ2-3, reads EAGVAQSPRYKIIEKRQSVAFWCNPISGHATLYWYQQILGQGPKLLIQFQNNGVVDDSQLPKDRFSAERLKGVDSTLKIQPAKLEDSAVYLCASSLDRGYGGRTDTQYFGPGTRLTVL.

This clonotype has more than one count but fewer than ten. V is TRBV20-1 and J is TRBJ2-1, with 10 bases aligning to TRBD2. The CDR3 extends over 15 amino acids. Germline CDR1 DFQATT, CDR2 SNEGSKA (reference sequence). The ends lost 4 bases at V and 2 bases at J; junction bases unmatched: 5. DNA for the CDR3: TGCAGTGCTATTAAAAGCGGGGGGGCCTACAATGAGCAGTTCTTC. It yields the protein CSAIKSGGAYNEQFF.

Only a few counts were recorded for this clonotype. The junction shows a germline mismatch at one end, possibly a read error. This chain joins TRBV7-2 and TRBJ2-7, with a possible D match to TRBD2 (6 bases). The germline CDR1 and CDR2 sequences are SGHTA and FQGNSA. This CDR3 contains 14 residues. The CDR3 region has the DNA TGTGCCAGCAGCGCACGGAGGGCCTCCCACGAGCAGTACTTC. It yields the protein CASSARRASHEQYF. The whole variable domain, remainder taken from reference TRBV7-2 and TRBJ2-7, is GAGVSQSPSNKVTEKGKDVELRCDPISGHTALYWYRQSLGQGLEFLIYFQGNSAPDKSGLPSDRFSAERTGGSVSTLTIQRTQQEDSAVYLCASSARRASHEQYFGPGTRLTVT.

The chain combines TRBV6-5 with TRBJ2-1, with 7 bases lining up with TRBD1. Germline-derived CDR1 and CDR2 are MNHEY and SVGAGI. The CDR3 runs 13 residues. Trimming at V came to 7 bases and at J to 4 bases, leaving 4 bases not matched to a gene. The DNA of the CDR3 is TGTGCCAGCACGGACAGGACTTACAATGAGCAGTTCTTC. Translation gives CASTDRTYNEQFF.

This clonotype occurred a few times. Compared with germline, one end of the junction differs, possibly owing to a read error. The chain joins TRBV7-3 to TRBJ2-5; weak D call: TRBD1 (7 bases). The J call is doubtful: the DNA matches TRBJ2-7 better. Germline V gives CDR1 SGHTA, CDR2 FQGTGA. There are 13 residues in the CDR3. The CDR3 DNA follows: TGTACCAGCAGCTTCGGCCAGGGGGGCGAGCAGTACTTC. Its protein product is CTSSFGQGGEQYF.

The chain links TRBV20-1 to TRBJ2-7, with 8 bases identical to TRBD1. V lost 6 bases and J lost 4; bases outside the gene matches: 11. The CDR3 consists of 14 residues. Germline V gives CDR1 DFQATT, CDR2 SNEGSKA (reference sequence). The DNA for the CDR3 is TGCAGTGCCCCGAGGCCAGGGGGCGCGTACGAGCAGTACTTC. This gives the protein CSAPRPGGAYEQYF.